This TCR beta chain derives from a study of memory CD4+ T cells and cytomegalovirus serostatus. Study-wide points: CMV serostatus prediction reached median AUC roughly 0.95, or 0.91 with US-trained model.

TCRdb's table, derived via immunoSEQ multiplex PCR, lists solely in-frame clones and lacks some. The sample holds 80,000 or so clones, under 80% seen once. Single viable CD3+CD4+CD8-CD45RO+ cells were sorted as the memory CD4+ T cells. CDR3 size: 13 residues. Germline CDR1 reads MNHNS; CDR2 reads SASEGT. V was clipped by 7 bases and J by 7 bases, with 14 bases between them. This clone showed up just once. Its specificity is not known. The clonotype originates from an adult in good health and CMV-seropositive. Sample: memory CD4+ T cells from blood. The chain is built from TRBV6-1 and TRBJ1-5; tentatively, D is TRBD1 (5 bases). The CDR3 coding sequence is TGTGCCAGCAACGGGCAGGGCCGGCAGCCCCAGCATTTT. Translated: CASNGQGRQPQHF.